This T cell receptor beta chain stems from a study of Graves' ophthalmopathy and Graves' hyperthyroidism. Study overall: Researchers obtained peripheral blood at initial diagnosis, before any treatment had begun.

Using RNA transcripts, the TCR beta CDR3 regions were amplified. HTBI primers were used in a first-round RT-PCR, which preceded a second-round multiplex PCR. TCRdb passed the multiplex PCR reads through MiXCR, listing each CDR3 protein once. The table has about 740,000 distinct CDR3 sequences, approximately 40% seen once. Study-wide results and caveats: In blood, most expanded thyroid clonotypes above 0.001 frequency were also detected. The model's prediction of ophthalmopathy progression had approximately 68% sensitivity and 72% to 80% specificity.

For donors with ophthalmopathy, the disease showed moderate-to-severe activity, reached CAS ≥3 and NOSPECS ≥4, and had lasted under 3 months. This CDR3 is built from 13 residues. Trimming cost V 0 bases and J 9 bases, with 13 bases left between them. Germline V gene lookup returns CDR1 SGHNT and CDR2 YYREEE (reference sequence). The sample holds a few counts of this clonotype. The antigen remains unidentified. The gene calls are TRBV5-4 and TRBJ2-7, with D perhaps matching TRBD1 (5 bases). The source material was peripheral blood. This clonotype originated in an adult man with Graves' ophthalmopathy. The CDR3 DNA sequence: TGTGCCAGCAGCTTGGACAGGAGAGGAGTGCAGTACTTC. Translated: CASSLDRRGVQYF.